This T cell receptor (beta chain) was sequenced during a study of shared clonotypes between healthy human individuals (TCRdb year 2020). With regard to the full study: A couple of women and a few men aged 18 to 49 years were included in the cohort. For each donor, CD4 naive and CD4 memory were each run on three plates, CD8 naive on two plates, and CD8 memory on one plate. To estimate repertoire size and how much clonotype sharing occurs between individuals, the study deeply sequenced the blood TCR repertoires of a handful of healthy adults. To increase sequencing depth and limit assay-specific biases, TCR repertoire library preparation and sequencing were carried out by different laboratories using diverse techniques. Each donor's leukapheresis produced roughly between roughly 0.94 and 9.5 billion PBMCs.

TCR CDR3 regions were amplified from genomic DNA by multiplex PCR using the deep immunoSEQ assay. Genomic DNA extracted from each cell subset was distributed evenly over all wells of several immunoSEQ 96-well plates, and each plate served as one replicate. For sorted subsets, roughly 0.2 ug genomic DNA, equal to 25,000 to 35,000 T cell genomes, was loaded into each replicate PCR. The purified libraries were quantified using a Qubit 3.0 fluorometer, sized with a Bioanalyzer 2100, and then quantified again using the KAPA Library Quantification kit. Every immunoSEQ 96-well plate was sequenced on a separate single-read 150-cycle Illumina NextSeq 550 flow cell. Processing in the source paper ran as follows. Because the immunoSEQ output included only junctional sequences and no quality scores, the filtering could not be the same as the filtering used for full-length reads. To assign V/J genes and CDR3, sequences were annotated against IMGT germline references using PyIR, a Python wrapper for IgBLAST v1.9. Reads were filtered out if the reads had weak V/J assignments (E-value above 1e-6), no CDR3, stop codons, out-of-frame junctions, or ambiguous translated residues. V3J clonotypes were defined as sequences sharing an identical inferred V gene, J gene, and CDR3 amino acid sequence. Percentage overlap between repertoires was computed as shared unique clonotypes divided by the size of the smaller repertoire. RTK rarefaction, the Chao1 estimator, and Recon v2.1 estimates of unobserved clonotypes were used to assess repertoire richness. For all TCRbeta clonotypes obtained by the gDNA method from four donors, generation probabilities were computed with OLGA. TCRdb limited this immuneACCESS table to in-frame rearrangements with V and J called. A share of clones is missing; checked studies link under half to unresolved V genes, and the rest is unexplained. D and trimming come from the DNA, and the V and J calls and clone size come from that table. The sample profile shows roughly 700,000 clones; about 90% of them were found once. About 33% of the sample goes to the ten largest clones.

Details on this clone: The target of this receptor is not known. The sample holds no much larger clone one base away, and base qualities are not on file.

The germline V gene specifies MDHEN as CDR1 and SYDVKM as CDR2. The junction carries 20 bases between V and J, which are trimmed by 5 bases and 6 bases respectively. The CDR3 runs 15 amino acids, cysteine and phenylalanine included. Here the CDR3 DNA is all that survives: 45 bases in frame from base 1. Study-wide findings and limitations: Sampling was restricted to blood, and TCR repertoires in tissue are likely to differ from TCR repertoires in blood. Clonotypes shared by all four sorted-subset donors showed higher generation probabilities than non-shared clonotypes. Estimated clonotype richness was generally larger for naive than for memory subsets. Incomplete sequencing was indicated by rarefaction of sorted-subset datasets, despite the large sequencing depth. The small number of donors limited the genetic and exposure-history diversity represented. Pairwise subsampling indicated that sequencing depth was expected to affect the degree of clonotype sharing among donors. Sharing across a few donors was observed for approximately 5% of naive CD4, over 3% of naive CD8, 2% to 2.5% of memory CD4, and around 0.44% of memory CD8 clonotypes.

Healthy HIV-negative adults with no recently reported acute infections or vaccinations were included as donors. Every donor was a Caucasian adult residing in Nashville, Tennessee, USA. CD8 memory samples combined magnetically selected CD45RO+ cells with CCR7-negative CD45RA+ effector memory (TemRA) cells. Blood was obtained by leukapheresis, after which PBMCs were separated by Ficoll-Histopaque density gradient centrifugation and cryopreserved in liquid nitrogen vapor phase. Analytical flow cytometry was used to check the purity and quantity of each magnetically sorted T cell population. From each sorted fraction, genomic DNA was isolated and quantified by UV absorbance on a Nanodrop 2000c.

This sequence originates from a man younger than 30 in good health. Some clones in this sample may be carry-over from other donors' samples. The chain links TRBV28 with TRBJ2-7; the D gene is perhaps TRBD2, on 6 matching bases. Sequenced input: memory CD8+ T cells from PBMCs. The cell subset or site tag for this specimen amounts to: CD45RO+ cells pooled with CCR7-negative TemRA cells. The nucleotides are TGTGCCAGCAGTACCCTGTGGGGGGACGGATCCGAGCAGTACTTC. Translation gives CASSTLWGDGSEQYF.